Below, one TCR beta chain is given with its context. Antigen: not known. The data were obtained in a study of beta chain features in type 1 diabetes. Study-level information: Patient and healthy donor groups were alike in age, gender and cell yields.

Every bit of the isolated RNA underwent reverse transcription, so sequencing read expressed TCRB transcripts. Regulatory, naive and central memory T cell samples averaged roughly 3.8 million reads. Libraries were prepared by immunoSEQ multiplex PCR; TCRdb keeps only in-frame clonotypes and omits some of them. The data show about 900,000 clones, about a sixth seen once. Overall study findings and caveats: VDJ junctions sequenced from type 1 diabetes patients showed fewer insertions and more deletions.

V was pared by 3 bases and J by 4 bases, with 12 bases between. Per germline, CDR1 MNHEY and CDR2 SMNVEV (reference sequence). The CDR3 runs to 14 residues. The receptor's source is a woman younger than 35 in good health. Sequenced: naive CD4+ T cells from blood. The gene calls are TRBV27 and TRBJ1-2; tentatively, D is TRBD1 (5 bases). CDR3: CASSLGGFGYGYTF. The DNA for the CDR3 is TGTGCCAGCAGTTTGGGGGGGTTCGGCTATGGCTACACCTTC.